The present T cell receptor (beta chain) was sequenced within a study of glioma-infiltrating T cells. Study details: Sequencing aimed for about 4.5- to 11-fold coverage of 750,000 to 1,000,000 peripheral T cells. Study observations and caveats: Signature shared blood CDR3 motifs were enriched in low-divergence and depleted in high-divergence patients. CDR3 overlap between tissue and blood was very small.

With 6 bases clipped from V and 3 bases from J, the junction kept 2 bases outside the gene matches. Looked up from germline, CDR1 is MDHEN and CDR2 is SYDVKM. There are 15 residues in the CDR3. This clonotype has just a few counts. The antigen is not known. Using RNA template, CDR3s of TCR alpha and beta were amplified with iRepertoire arm-PCR. TCRdb ran MiXCR on the multiplex PCR reads and lists one entry per CDR3 protein. Here the sample spans a few hundred thousand distinct CDR3 sequences, roughly 41% being singletons. This chain joins TRBV28 and TRBJ2-1; 13 bases agree with TRBD2. The TCR comes from a human donor with low-grade glioma or glioblastoma, undergoing nonglioma brain surgery, or in good health (not recorded which). Sequencing was carried out using glioma tissue, nonneoplastic brain tissue, or PBMCs (not recorded which). CDR3 sequence reads: CASRWTSGSYNEQFF. The CDR3 bases are TGTGCCAGCAGGTGGACTAGCGGGAGCTACAATGAGCAGTTCTTC. Together with reference TRBV28 and TRBJ2-1, the CDR3 gives the full variable domain: DVKVTQSSRYLVKRTGEKVFLECVQDMDHENMFWYRQDPGLGLRLIYFSYDVKMKEKGDIPEGYSVSREKKERFSLILESASTNQTSMYLCASRWTSGSYNEQFFGPGTRLTVL.